The sequence of this T cell receptor beta chain was determined in a study of CD8+CD57+ T cells in acquired aplastic anemia. At least ten counts were recorded for this clonotype. The CDR3 runs to 15 residues. V lost 5 bases and J 2 bases, leaving 14 bases between the germline ends. CDR1 is LNHDA and CDR2 is SQIVND in the germline V gene (reference sequence). Genomic DNA served as template for TCR beta VDJ and CDR3 profiling. TCRdb reprocessed the reads via MiXCR and lists one record per CDR3 protein. In the table there are 180,000 or so distinct CDR3 sequences, just over 45% of which are singletons. This chain connects TRBV19 to TRBJ2-3; a possible D gene is TRBD1 (5 bases). Sequenced sample: sorted CD4+, CD8+, or CD8+CD57+ T cells (not recorded which) from PBMCs. This sequence originates from a human donor in good health. In DNA form, the CDR3 reads TGTGCCAGTAGTGCCTACAGGACCCACACAGATACGCAGTATTTT. Its protein is CASSAYRTHTDTQYF.